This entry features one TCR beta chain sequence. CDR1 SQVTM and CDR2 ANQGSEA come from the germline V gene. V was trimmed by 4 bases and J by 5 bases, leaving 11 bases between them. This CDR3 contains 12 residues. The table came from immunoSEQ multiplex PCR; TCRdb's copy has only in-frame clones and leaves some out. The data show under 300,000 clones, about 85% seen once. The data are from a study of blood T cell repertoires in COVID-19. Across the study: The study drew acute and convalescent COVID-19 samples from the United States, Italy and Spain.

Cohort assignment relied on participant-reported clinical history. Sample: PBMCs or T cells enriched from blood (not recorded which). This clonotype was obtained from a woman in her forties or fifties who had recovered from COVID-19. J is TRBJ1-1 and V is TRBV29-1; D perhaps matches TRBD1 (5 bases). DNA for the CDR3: TGCAGCGTTGCCAGGGATGGGACTGAAGCTTTCTTT. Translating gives CSVARDGTEAFF.